This entry lists 27 T cell receptor beta chains sequenced from one sample in a study of CD8+ T cells in alopecia areata. As the sequencing template, cDNA was produced by extracting RNA and reverse transcribing it. Measured with immunoSEQ multiplex PCR; TCRdb has only the in-frame clones, and not every one. The data hold around 150,000 clones, with roughly 60% observed a single time. Treatment defined: oral pan-JAK inhibitor, 5-10 mg twice daily. The sequencing here drew on CD4+ T cells sorted from blood, taken at week 24, from a patient treated with tofacitinib. Source of these receptors: a human donor with alopecia areata.

Ten or more counts support this clone. This chain uses TRBV7-9 with TRBJ2-2; D may correspond to TRBD1 or TRBD2 (5 bases each). V was shortened by 6 bases and J by 0 bases, with 14 bases between the two germline ends. Germline V CDR1 and CDR2: SEHNR, FQNEAQ (reference sequence). The CDR3 extends over 16 amino acids. CDR3 in DNA: TGTGCCAGCAGAAAACTCGGGACCGCGAACACCGGGGAGCTGTTTTTT. As protein: CASRKLGTANTGELFF.

This chain connects TRBV30 to TRBJ1-2; 7 nucleotides align to TRBD1. V shed 4 bases, J shed 4 bases, and the junction held 6 bases outside the gene matches. The CDR3 has 13 amino acids. Germline lookup yields CDR1 GTSNPN and CDR2 SVGIG (reference sequence). The CDR3 protein is CAWKGRGAYGYTF. In DNA, the CDR3 is TGTGCCTGGAAGGGCAGGGGGGCCTATGGCTACACCTTC.

The chain couples TRBV13 to TRBJ2-7, with 13 positions matching TRBD2. The CDR3 has 14 amino acids. Trimming at V came to 5 bases and at J to 4 bases, leaving 2 bases not matched to a gene. The germline gives CDR1 PRHDT, CDR2 FYEKMQ (reference sequence). The CDR3 protein is CASSTTSGGYEQYF. DNA for the CDR3: TGTGCCAGCAGCACGACTAGCGGGGGGTACGAGCAGTACTTC.

The V gene is TRBV30, the J gene TRBJ1-5; 8 bases are shared with TRBD1. J lost 7 bases, V lost 4 bases, and 12 bases had no gene match. The CDR3 consists of 15 residues. Germline V gene lookup returns CDR1 GTSNPN and CDR2 SVGIG (reference sequence). CDR3 coding DNA: TGTGCCTGGACCCCAACCGACAGGGGTAAGCAGCCCCAGCATTTT. Translated: CAWTPTDRGKQPQHF.

This clone has just one count. This chain links TRBV7-8 with TRBJ1-5; D is undetermined. Per germline, CDR1 SGHVS and CDR2 FQNEAQ. The CDR3 runs 15 residues. The V gene lost 1 base and the J gene lost 0 bases, with 7 bases spanning the gap. CDR3 DNA sequence: TGTGCCAGCAGCTTAGGCAGGTATAGCAATCAGCCCCAGCATTTT. It yields the protein CASSLGRYSNQPQHF.

The sample holds a few counts of this clone. This chain links TRBV7-9 with TRBJ2-1, with a possible D match to TRBD1 (5 bases). V lost 4 bases, J lost 7 bases, and 8 bases lay in between. Germline V gene data show CDR1 as SEHNR and CDR2 as FQNEAQ (reference sequence). The CDR3 contains 12 residues. The CDR3 sequence is CASSSRVNEQFF. The CDR3 DNA follows: TGTGCCAGCAGCTCCAGGGTGAATGAGCAGTTCTTC.

The chain has TRBV4-2 and TRBJ1-1; D remains unclear. V dropped 0 bases and J dropped 0 bases, with 14 bases sitting between them. The CDR3 has 17 amino acids. The V gene's germline CDR1 is LGHNA and CDR2 YNFKEQ. The CDR3 sequence is CASSQEGRPNMNTEAFF. The CDR3 DNA is TGTGCCAGCAGCCAAGAGGGCAGACCGAACATGAACACTGAAGCTTTCTTT.

This clone has just a few counts. The chain has TRBV6-1 and TRBJ1-3; D unresolved. V lost 7 bases, J lost 7 bases, and 11 bases lay in between. CDR1 is MNHNS and CDR2 is SASEGT in the germline V gene. This CDR3 contains 12 residues. Written as DNA, the CDR3 is TGTGCCAGCAACCACTTTCGGAACACCATATATTTT. It is translated as CASNHFRNTIYF.

This clone was detected only a few times. The rearrangement links TRBV30 to TRBJ1-2; TRBD1 matches at 7 bases. The V gene's germline CDR1 is GTSNPN and CDR2 SVGIG (reference sequence). J lost 2 bases, V lost 1 base, and 10 bases had no gene match. The CDR3 is 16 residues long. CDR3 sequence: CAWSALGTAENYGYTF. CDR3 sequence (DNA): TGTGCCTGGAGTGCTCTAGGGACAGCTGAAAACTATGGCTACACCTTC. Using reference TRBV30 and TRBJ1-2 for the parts outside the CDR3, the full variable domain is SQTIHQWPATLVQPVGSPLSLECTVEGTSNPNLYWYRQAAGRGLQLLFYSVGIGQISSEVPQNLSASRPQDRQFILSSKKLLLSDSGFYLCAWSALGTAENYGYTFGSGTRLTVV.

This clone was observed a few times. The chain carries TRBV2 and TRBJ1-3, with D perhaps matching TRBD1 (5 bases). The CDR3 is 15 residues long. Trimming cost V 4 bases and J 8 bases, with 18 bases left between them. Germline CDR1 is SNHLY and CDR2 is FYNNEI. Written as DNA, the CDR3 is TGTGCCAGCAGTGGGGGCCGACCAAACGGATACACCATATATTTT. Protein sequence: CASSGGRPNGYTIYF.

This clone was observed once. V and J are TRBV2 and TRBJ2-7; TRBD1 might be the D (6 bases). CDR1 SNHLY and CDR2 FYNNEI come from the germline V gene. This CDR3 comprises 13 residues. The germline V and J ends were trimmed by 4 bases and 6 bases, with 13 bases remaining between them. This CDR3 reads CASSVVGGREQYF. CDR3 nucleotides: TGTGCCAGCAGTGTGGTAGGGGGTCGCGAGCAGTACTTC.

The chain employs TRBV29-1 and TRBJ2-3; D remains unclear. Germline values: CDR1 SQVTM, CDR2 ANQGSEA. The V gene lost 7 bases and the J gene lost 3 bases, with 11 bases spanning the gap. CDR3 length: 12 amino acids. DNA of the CDR3: TGCAGCGGGGGATCTCTGACAGATACGCAGTATTTT. This gives the protein CSGGSLTDTQYF.

The V call is TRBV29-1, the J call TRBJ1-1; D gene ambiguous. Germline V CDR1 and CDR2: SQVTM, ANQGSEA. V was shortened by 7 bases and J by 1 base, with 13 bases between the two germline ends. This CDR3 has 13 amino acids. For the CDR3, the DNA is TGCAGCGCCGGTCAGTCTCAGAACACTGAAGCTTTCTTT. Translated, it gives CSAGQSQNTEAFF.

V and J are TRBV5-1 and TRBJ1-1, with 11 bases lining up with TRBD1. Germline loops: CDR1 SGHRS, CDR2 YFSETQ. The J segment lost 4 bases and the V segment lost 4 bases, leaving 3 bases of the junction unmatched. This CDR3 is 14 amino acids long. In DNA, the CDR3 is TGCGCCAGCAGCGCGGGACAGGGGGTCACTGAAGCTTTCTTT. Residues: CASSAGQGVTEAFF.

This clone has only one observation. The chain combines TRBV6-5 with TRBJ2-1; D may be TRBD2 (5 bases). The CDR3 runs to 12 residues. V lost 5 bases and J lost 10, with 12 bases in between. CDR1 MNHEY and CDR2 SVGAGI come from the germline V gene. The CDR3 DNA is TGTGCCAGCAGTCTGAGCGGTTTCGAGCAGTTCTTC. Amino acid sequence: CASSLSGFEQFF.

The chain employs TRBV7-2 and TRBJ1-5, with D perhaps matching TRBD1 (6 bases). This CDR3 has 14 residues. Germline CDR1 reads SGHTA; CDR2 reads FQGNSA. The V end lost 5 bases, the J end lost 9 bases, and 17 bases lay between the germline ends. CDR3 sequence: CASSQGTLGRPQHF. The DNA of the CDR3 is TGTGCCAGCAGCCAGGGGACACTAGGCCGGCCCCAGCATTTT.

The chain links TRBV5-6 to TRBJ1-2; D ambiguous. From germline, CDR1 is SGHDT and CDR2 YYEEEE. This CDR3 is 13 amino acids long. Trimming left V 4 bases short and J 2 bases short, with 9 bases between. CDR3 protein: CASSRELNYGYTF. The DNA for the CDR3 is TGTGCCAGCAGCCGGGAACTAAACTATGGCTACACCTTC.

This chain joins TRBV11-2 and TRBJ2-5, with no clear D. The CDR3 runs to 12 residues. Germline CDR1 and CDR2: SGHAT and FQNNGV. V was clipped by 1 base and J by 6 bases, with 6 bases between them. The CDR3 DNA reads as TGTGCCAGCAGCTTAGTCGTAAAGACCCAGTACTTC. Translation: CASSLVVKTQYF.

This clone was found a few times. The chain has TRBV7-2 and TRBJ1-5; D ambiguous. Germline assignment: CDR1 SGHTA and CDR2 FQGNSA. CDR3 length: 14 amino acids. V gave up 1 base and J gave up 6 bases, with 10 bases separating them. DNA of the CDR3: TGTGCCAGCAGCTTAGGCGGTTGGGGTCAGCCCCAGCATTTT. Its translation: CASSLGGWGQPQHF.

The chain has TRBV18 and TRBJ1-2; TRBD1 matches at 8 bases. The CDR3 is 14 residues long. From germline, CDR1 is KGHSH and CDR2 LQKENI. With 3 bases clipped from V and 5 bases from J, the junction kept 5 bases outside the gene matches. The CDR3, as DNA: TGTGCCAGCTCACCGGACAGGGCCAATTATGGCTACACCTTC. The encoded protein is CASSPDRANYGYTF. The full variable domain, completed using reference TRBV18 and TRBJ1-2, is NAGVMQNPRHLVRRRGQEARLRCSPMKGHSHVYWYRQLPEEGLKFMVYLQKENIIDESGMPKERFSAEFPKEGPSILRIQQVVRGDSAAYFCASSPDRANYGYTFGSGTRLTVV.

This clone was seen only once. The chain links TRBV5-6 to TRBJ1-1; D not resolved. The CDR3 contains 12 residues. The V and J ends lost 1 base and 6 bases respectively, with 7 bases between them. Germline lookup yields CDR1 SGHDT and CDR2 YYEEEE. CDR3 nucleotides: TGTGCCAGCAGCTTGAATCAGGCTGAAGCTTTCTTT. Translating it yields CASSLNQAEAFF.

In this sample, this clone turned up a few times. The V gene is TRBV23-1, the J gene TRBJ2-3, with D unresolved. TRBV23-1 has ORF status, its function being uncertain. The CDR3 runs to 14 residues. V was shortened by 4 bases and J by 2 bases, with 10 bases between the two germline ends. CDR3 in amino acids: CASSPPSNTDTQYF. DNA for the CDR3: TGCGCCAGCAGTCCTCCCTCCAACACAGATACGCAGTATTTT.

This clone has more than one count but fewer than ten. The chain couples TRBV29-1 to TRBJ2-2; D unresolved. This CDR3 is 12 amino acids long. Trimming took off 4 bases at V and 1 base at J, with 4 bases between the two ends. CDR1 is SQVTM and CDR2 is ANQGSEA in the germline V gene. The CDR3 sequence is CSVGQNTGELFF. In nucleotides, the CDR3 is TGCAGCGTTGGACAGAACACCGGGGAGCTGTTTTTT.

In this sample, this clone turned up a few times. V gene TRBV19 combines with J gene TRBJ2-5; TRBD1 aligns across 7 bases. The length of the CDR3 is 15 residues. Trimming removed 8 bases from V and 4 bases from J; junction bases left unmatched: 13. Germline V CDR1 and CDR2: LNHDA, SQIVND (reference sequence). In DNA form, the CDR3 reads TGTGCCAGTCAAAGAATACAGGGGCGTTCAGAGACCCAGTACTTC. Its translation is CASQRIQGRSETQYF. The full variable domain, with the rest looked up from reference TRBV19 and TRBJ2-5, is DGGITQSPKYLFRKEGQNVTLSCEQNLNHDAMYWYRQDPGQGLRLIYYSQIVNDFQKGDIAEGYSVSREKKESFPLTVTSAQKNPTAFYLCASQRIQGRSETQYFGPGTRLLVL.

This sequence joins TRBV4-1 and TRBJ1-3; maybe TRBD1 (6 bases). V lost 1 base and J 2 bases, leaving 6 bases between the germline ends. Germline V gene sequence: CDR1 MGHRA, CDR2 YSYEKL. This CDR3 spans 14 amino acids. CDR3 amino acids: CASSQAGAGNTIYF. The CDR3 DNA reads as TGCGCCAGCAGCCAAGCAGGGGCTGGAAACACCATATATTTT.

The rearrangement links TRBV7-8 to TRBJ2-3, with 7 nucleotides matching TRBD2. This CDR3 region has 15 residues. Germline values: CDR1 SGHVS, CDR2 FQNEAQ. V lost 5 bases, J lost 2 bases, and 7 bases stayed unmatched. The CDR3 nucleotides read TGTGCCAGCAGCCAAAGCGGGGCATACACAGATACGCAGTATTTT. Protein product: CASSQSGAYTDTQYF.

V is TRBV30 and J is TRBJ2-3; 7 bases fit TRBD2. The CDR3 loop spans 13 amino acids. J was trimmed by 4 bases and V by 2 bases; bases with no gene match: 3. Germline CDR1 is GTSNPN and CDR2 is SVGIG (reference sequence). CDR3 loop: CAWSLLAPDTQYF. The CDR3 bases are TGTGCCTGGAGTCTACTAGCGCCAGATACGCAGTATTTT.